A single sample is the source of the 27 T cell receptor beta chains below, sequenced in a study of blood T cell repertoires in COVID-19. Using immunoSEQ multiplex PCR, the repertoire was profiled, and TCRdb retains in-frame clones only, with some absent. The sample has 150,000 to 200,000 clones; around 80% are singletons. Sequenced: PBMCs or T cells enriched from blood (not recorded which). The receptors here all came from a man in his forties or fifties who had recovered from COVID-19.

Turning to this clone: Other nucleotide sequences from this sample produce the same CDR3. The gene calls are TRBV9 and TRBJ2-3; TRBD2 matches at 10 bases. The V gene's germline CDR1 is SGDLS and CDR2 YYNGEE. CDR3 size: 14 residues. Unmatched junction bases numbered 0, after V lost 2 bases and J lost 3 bases. CDR3 sequence: CASSVTSGTDTQYF. The CDR3 nucleotides are TGTGCCAGCAGCGTGACTAGCGGGACAGATACGCAGTATTTT. The full variable domain, rest sourced from reference TRBV9 and TRBJ2-3, is DSGVTQTPKHLITATGQRVTLRCSPRSGDLSVYWYQQSLDQGLQFLIQYYNGEERAKGNILERFSAQQFPDLHSELNLSSLELGDSALYFCASSVTSGTDTQYFGPGTRLTVL.

The rearrangement joins TRBV28 to TRBJ1-4; TRBD1 might be the D (5 bases). The V end lost 5 bases, the J end lost 0 bases, and 13 bases lay between the germline ends. This CDR3 region has 16 residues. Germline V gene lookup returns CDR1 MDHEN and CDR2 SYDVKM. CDR3 DNA: TGTGCCAGCAGTCGAACAGGACTAGCAACTAATGAAAAACTGTTTTTT. As protein: CASSRTGLATNEKLFF.

This clone was counted only a few times. The chain couples TRBV15 to TRBJ1-6; D call uncertain. CDR1 and CDR2 (germline): LNHNV, YYDKDF (reference sequence). V lost 0 bases to trimming and J lost 7 bases, with 7 bases between them. CDR3 size: 14 residues. Here the CDR3 reads CATSRDGGNSPLHF. The CDR3 DNA follows: TGTGCCACCAGCAGAGATGGCGGCAATTCACCCCTCCACTTT.

V is TRBV20-1 and J is TRBJ2-3; D is perhaps TRBD2 (6 bases). The V end was cut by 3 bases, the J end by 3 bases, with 19 bases between. Germline CDR1 DFQATT, CDR2 SNEGSKA (reference sequence). The CDR3 loop spans 16 amino acids. The CDR3 protein is CSASGPGGAETDTQYF. The CDR3, as DNA: TGCAGTGCTAGTGGGCCCGGCGGGGCGGAGACAGATACGCAGTATTTT.

This sequence joins TRBV6-4 and TRBJ2-3; TRBD1 matches at 7 bases. The CDR3 spans 17 residues. Unmatched junction bases numbered 6, after V lost 0 bases and J lost 0 bases. Germline CDR1 is MRHNA and CDR2 is SNTAGT. CDR3 DNA: TGTGCCAGCAGTGACTCTAGGAAGGGGGCAAGCACAGATACGCAGTATTTT. It codes for CASSDSRKGASTDTQYF.

V usage is TRBV18 and J usage is TRBJ2-2; 8 bases map to TRBD1. The CDR3 consists of 16 residues. Germline assignment: CDR1 KGHSH and CDR2 LQKENI. V dropped 2 bases and J dropped 4; count of bases not matched to a gene: 6. The CDR3: CASSPATGGITGELFF. CDR3 DNA sequence: TGTGCCAGCTCACCAGCAACAGGGGGGATCACCGGGGAGCTGTTTTTT.

In DNA form, the CDR3 reads TGTGCCAGCAGCCCTTCCAGGGGGGCTCACTACGAGCAGTACTTC. The encoded protein is CASSPSRGAHYEQYF. The rearrangement joins TRBV9 to TRBJ2-7; the D gene is possibly TRBD1 (7 bases). Per the germline V gene, CDR1 is SGDLS and CDR2 is YYNGEE. Trimming shortened V by 4 bases and J by 3 bases, and 17 bases separated the two germline ends. The CDR3 sequence is 15 residues long.

The count of this clone is one. The chain employs TRBV9 and TRBJ2-3; TRBD1 is a possible D gene (6 bases). Trimming removed 3 bases from V and 6 bases from J, with 14 bases in between. The CDR3 consists of 14 residues. CDR1 and CDR2 from the germline V gene are SGDLS and YYNGEE. This CDR3 reads CASSDTGMADTQYF. In DNA form, the CDR3 reads TGTGCCAGCAGCGACACAGGGATGGCGGATACGCAGTATTTT.

The V and J genes are TRBV5-4 and TRBJ2-3, with a tentative D call TRBD1 (6 bases). CDR1 and CDR2 (germline): SGHNT, YYREEE (reference sequence). Trimming took off 4 bases at V and 8 bases at J, with 14 bases between the two ends. The CDR3 has 13 residues. CDR3 in DNA: TGTGCCAGCAGCCCCAACGGACAGACTACGCAGTATTTT. It is translated as CASSPNGQTTQYF.

The chain links TRBV5-6 to TRBJ1-2; weak D call: TRBD1 (5 bases). Looked up from germline, CDR1 is SGHDT and CDR2 is YYEEEE. With 2 bases removed from V and 4 bases from J, the gap between germline ends came to 12 bases. The CDR3 covers 14 residues. The CDR3 DNA follows: TGTGCCAGCAGCTTCGGCAGGGCAGGCTATGGCTACACCTTC. This translates into CASSFGRAGYGYTF.

This chain joins TRBV19 and TRBJ2-7; 10 nucleotides match TRBD2. This CDR3 region has 14 residues. Germline V CDR1 and CDR2: LNHDA, SQIVND (reference sequence). The junction had 7 bases not matched to a gene; V was cut back by 5 bases and J by 6 bases. DNA for the CDR3: TGTGCCAGTAGTGACTCTAGCGGGAGAGTCGAGCAGTACTTC. Its protein product is CASSDSSGRVEQYF.

V is TRBV19 and J is TRBJ1-5; 8 positions match TRBD1. CDR1 LNHDA and CDR2 SQIVND come from the germline V gene (reference sequence). The CDR3 runs 16 residues. V lost 7 bases to trimming and J lost 4 bases; unmatched junction nucleotides: 12. The CDR3 sequence is CASTNTWTGSNQPQHF. CDR3 coding DNA: TGTGCCAGTACCAATACATGGACAGGGTCAAATCAGCCCCAGCATTTT.

Only a few counts were recorded for this clone. The V gene is TRBV29-1, the J gene TRBJ1-2, with TRBD1 matching 7 bases. V shed 3 bases, J shed 14 bases, and the junction held 12 bases outside the gene matches. CDR3 length: 12 amino acids. Per germline, CDR1 SQVTM and CDR2 ANQGSEA. The CDR3 bases are TGCAGCGTTGATACAGGACAGGATGGCGGGACCTTC. Protein sequence: CSVDTGQDGGTF.

Turning to this clone: A junction end diverges from the germline sequence, so it may reflect a read error. CDR3 amino acids: CASSLLGGGSPHF. For the CDR3, the DNA is TGTGCCAGCAGTTTATTAGGCGGGGGATCTCCCCATTTT. The chain has TRBV28 and TRBJ1-3; a possible D gene is TRBD1 (5 bases). The V gene's germline CDR1 is MDHEN and CDR2 SYDVKM. CDR3 length equals 13 residues.

This chain connects TRBV14 to TRBJ2-3, with 9 bases identical to TRBD1. Germline values: CDR1 SGHDN, CDR2 FVKESK. J lost 3 bases, V lost 1 base, and 11 bases had no gene match. This CDR3 comprises 18 residues. The CDR3 region has the DNA TGTGCCAGCAGCCAAGGGCGTACGTGGACAGGGGAAACAGATACGCAGTATTTT. Protein sequence: CASSQGRTWTGETDTQYF.

The gene calls are TRBV5-5 and TRBJ2-3; 9 bases line up with TRBD2. Germline assignment: CDR1 SGHKS and CDR2 YYEKEE (reference sequence). The J segment lost 0 bases and the V segment lost 3 bases, leaving 5 bases of the junction unmatched. The CDR3 runs to 16 residues. Here the CDR3 reads CASSSIAGVSTDTQYF. In nucleotides, the CDR3 is TGTGCCAGCAGCTCGATAGCGGGAGTAAGCACAGATACGCAGTATTTT.

The genes are TRBV6-2 or TRBV6-3 and TRBJ1-5; possible D gene TRBD1, 6 bases. The CDR3 contains 18 residues. Germline assignment: CDR1 MNHEY and CDR2 SVGEGT. The V end was cut by 4 bases, the J end by 0 bases, with 19 bases between. The CDR3 reads CASSSTLLDSPSNQPQHF. In nucleotides, the CDR3 is TGTGCCAGCAGTTCCACCCTCTTGGACAGCCCTAGCAATCAGCCCCAGCATTTT.

This chain links TRBV29-1 with TRBJ1-1; D is uncertain. The germline V gene encodes CDR1 SQVTM and CDR2 ANQGSEA. This CDR3 has 14 residues. V lost 3 bases and J 6 bases, leaving 17 bases between the germline ends. The CDR3 DNA follows: TGCAGCGTTGACGCTCCGGGAGCTTTACCTGAAGCTTTCTTT. It is translated as CSVDAPGALPEAFF.

V gene TRBV5-1 combines with J gene TRBJ2-7; possible D gene TRBD1, 6 bases. Germline CDR1 SGHRS, CDR2 YFSETQ. Between the trimmed V and J ends, which lost 4 bases and 3 bases, there was a span of 11 bases. CDR3 length equals 13 residues. CDR3 sequence reads: CASSQDSYYEQYF. The DNA for the CDR3 is TGCGCCAGCAGCCAGGACAGTTACTACGAGCAGTACTTC.

V and J are TRBV10-1 and TRBJ2-3; D is possibly TRBD2 (6 bases). V gave up 8 bases and J gave up 6 bases, with 15 bases separating them. The CDR3 has 13 amino acids. Germline values: CDR1 WNHNN, CDR2 SYGVQD (reference sequence). The CDR3 protein is CASGNGGTDTQYF. The DNA for the CDR3 is TGCGCCAGCGGGAATGGGGGGACGGATACGCAGTATTTT.

V gene TRBV7-8 combines with J gene TRBJ2-1; a weak D match, TRBD2 (5 bases). In germline, CDR1 is SGHVS, CDR2 FQNEAQ. Trimming removed 1 base at V and 8 bases at J, with 9 bases between. The CDR3 spans 13 residues. CDR3 coding DNA: TGTGCCAGCAGCTTAGTTAGGACTGATGAGCAGTTCTTC. Translating gives CASSLVRTDEQFF.

The rearrangement links TRBV30 to TRBJ1-5; D call uncertain. Germline loops: CDR1 GTSNPN, CDR2 SVGIG (reference sequence). Trimming took off 8 bases at V and 1 base at J, with 9 bases between the two ends. The CDR3 totals 12 residues. The CDR3 DNA follows: TGTGCCGTAGACACGAGCAATCAGCCCCAGCATTTT. Protein sequence: CAVDTSNQPQHF.

This chain connects TRBV6-2 or TRBV6-3 to TRBJ1-1; maybe TRBD1 (6 bases). CDR1 and CDR2 from the germline V gene are MNHEY and SVGEGT. Trimming removed 4 bases at V and 9 bases at J, with 18 bases between. The CDR3 spans 14 residues. The CDR3 bases are TGTGCCAGCAGTTCCCTGACAGGACCTTCTAAAGCTTTCTTT. It codes for CASSSLTGPSKAFF.

The chain recombines TRBV6-5 with TRBJ1-5; 10 bases are a match to TRBD1. With 6 bases clipped from V and 7 bases from J, the junction kept 3 bases outside the gene matches. CDR1 is MNHEY and CDR2 is SVGAGI in the germline V gene. This CDR3 is 13 amino acids long. The CDR3 is CASSRDRGQPQHF. As DNA, the CDR3 is TGTGCCAGCAGCAGGGACAGGGGCCAGCCCCAGCATTTT.

This sequence joins TRBV5-1 and TRBJ1-6; D unresolved. V lost 3 bases to trimming and J lost 0 bases, with 10 bases between them. The CDR3 has 16 amino acids. Germline V gene lookup returns CDR1 SGHRS and CDR2 YFSETQ. The DNA of the CDR3 is TGCGCCAGCAGCTCGGTCTCGAGCTCCTATAATTCACCCCTCCACTTT. Its translation is CASSSVSSSYNSPLHF.

This chain uses TRBV21-1 with TRBJ1-3; the tabulated D call, TRBD1, remains unverified against the DNA. TRBV21-1 is a recognized pseudogene. The CDR3 contains 20 residues. CDR3 sequence: CASSKRSSWTPLPARNTIYF. Here the CDR3 DNA reads TGTGCCAGCAGCAAAAGGTCATCGTGGACACCATTACCTGCCCGAAACACCATATATTTT.

The chain's CDR3 is CASSTRGAGTEAFF. CDR3 nucleotide sequence: TGTGCCAGCAGCACCCGGGGGGCCGGCACTGAAGCTTTCTTT. The rearrangement joins TRBV6-5 to TRBJ1-1; a possible D gene is TRBD1 (6 bases). The CDR3 sequence is 14 residues long. Germline CDR1 MNHEY, CDR2 SVGAGI. V was cut by 6 bases and J by 4 bases, with 15 bases left in between.